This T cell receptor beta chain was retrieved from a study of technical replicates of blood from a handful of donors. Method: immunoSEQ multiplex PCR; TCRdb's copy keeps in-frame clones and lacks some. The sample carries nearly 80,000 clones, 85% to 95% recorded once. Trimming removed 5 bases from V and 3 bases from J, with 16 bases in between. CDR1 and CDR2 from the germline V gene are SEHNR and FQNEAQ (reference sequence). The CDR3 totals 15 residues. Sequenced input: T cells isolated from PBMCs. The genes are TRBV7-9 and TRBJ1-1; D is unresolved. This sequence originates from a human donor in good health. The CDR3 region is CASSRGRGEDTEAFF. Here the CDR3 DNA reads TGTGCCAGCAGCCGCGGCCGCGGGGAGGACACTGAAGCTTTCTTT.